This T cell receptor beta chain emerged from a study of immune characterization of retroperitoneal liposarcoma. One entry per CDR3 protein results from TCRdb running MiXCR on the PCR reads. Counted here are more than 8,000 distinct CDR3 sequences, about 27% occurring once; the ten biggest clones make up about 8.5%. The CDR3 runs 12 residues. Looked up from germline, CDR1 is SGHAT and CDR2 is FQNNGV. The specimen was tumor tissue. The sequence was collected from a male donor with retroperitoneal liposarcoma. The genes are TRBV11-2 and TRBJ2-3; possibly TRBD1 for D (5 bases). Gene TRBJ2-7 matches the end of the DNA better, so the J call may be wrong. Written as DNA, the CDR3 is TGTGCCAGCAGCTCTAGACAGTACGAGCAGTACTTC. Encoded protein: CASSSRQYEQYF.